This TCR beta chain emerged from a study of shared clonotypes between healthy human individuals. Using immunoSEQ multiplex PCR, the repertoire was profiled, and TCRdb retains in-frame clones only, with some absent. Of 2,500,000 or so clones listed, just under 95% were seen once; the top ten hold approximately 0.39%. CDR3 length: 15 residues. Per the germline V gene, CDR1 is SGHTA and CDR2 is FQGNSA. The V end lost 1 base, the J end lost 1 base, and 9 bases lay between the germline ends. Points on this clone: Its target is not known.

Study-level findings and limits: Sorted-subset sequencing, rarefaction showed, was incomplete despite large depth.

CD4+ cell separation produced CD45RA+ naive and CD45RA-negative memory subsets. The sample consisted of naive CD4+ T cells from PBMCs. Subset specified: CD45RA+ positively selected. The TCR was taken from a man between 18 and 29 years old in good health. Some clones in this sample may be carry-over from other donors' samples. The V gene is TRBV7-2, the J gene TRBJ2-3; D ambiguous. CDR3 bases: TGTGCCAGCAGCTTAGATCCGGCGGGCACAGATACGCAGTATTTT. Translation: CASSLDPAGTDTQYF.